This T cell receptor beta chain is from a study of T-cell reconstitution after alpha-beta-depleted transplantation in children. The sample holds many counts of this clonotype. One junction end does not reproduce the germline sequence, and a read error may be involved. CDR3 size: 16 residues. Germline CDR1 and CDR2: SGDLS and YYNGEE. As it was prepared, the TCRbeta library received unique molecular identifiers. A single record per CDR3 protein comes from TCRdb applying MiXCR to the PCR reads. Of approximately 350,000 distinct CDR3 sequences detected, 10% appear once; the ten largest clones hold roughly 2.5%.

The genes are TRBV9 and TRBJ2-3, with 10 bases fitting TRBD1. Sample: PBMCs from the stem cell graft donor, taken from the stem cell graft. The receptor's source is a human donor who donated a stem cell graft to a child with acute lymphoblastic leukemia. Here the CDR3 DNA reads TGTGCCAGCAGCGCCACCCCGGGACAGGGGACAGATACGCAGGATTTT. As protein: CASSATPGQGTDTQDF.